This T cell receptor beta chain was captured by sequencing in a study of cytomegalovirus exposure and HLA in healthy donors. Broader study findings: Sequencing likely caused a cluster of highly shared sequence variants. V- and J-gene trimming in TCR beta was tied to a missense DCLRE1C variant by an analysis performed later. Roughly uniform depth of sequencing across donors was assumed in presence/absence analyses.

V was pared by 5 bases and J by 6 bases, with 9 bases of the junction left unmatched. CDR3 length equals 15 residues. Germline V lookup: CDR1 MDHEN, CDR2 SYDVKM. Amplification used 60 Vbeta primers and 13 Jbeta primers. Method: immunoSEQ multiplex PCR; TCRdb's copy keeps in-frame clones and lacks some. The top ten hold less than 8.5% of the sample, which has under 200,000 clones, about 12% seen once. About this clone: Its cognate antigen is unknown.

This rearrangement joins TRBV28 to TRBJ1-5; 8 nucleotides match TRBD1. This TCR came from a man over 45 in good health and CMV-seropositive. Sequenced input: PBMCs. The CDR3 here is CASSLPPGGGQPQHF. The DNA for the CDR3 is TGTGCCAGCAGTCTCCCTCCAGGGGGCGGTCAGCCCCAGCATTTT.